This T cell receptor beta chain originates from a study of OX40 agonist ivuxolimab in advanced cancers. Study-wide background: Patients received ivuxolimab, an agonistic anti-OX40 (CD134) antibody. Every 2 weeks, ivuxolimab was infused into the patients intravenously at between 0.01 and 10 mg/kg.

Assay used: immunoSEQ multiplex PCR; TCRdb lists only in-frame clones, some missing. This sample has about 21,000 clones; more than 70% occur once, and the top ten carry 15% to 20%. This clone was picked up one time. CDR3 length: 14 amino acids. Germline CDR1 SGHAT, CDR2 FQNNGV. V lost 1 base and J lost 3, with 10 bases in between. V is TRBV11-2 and J is TRBJ2-7, with D possibly being TRBD2 (5 bases). This material consisted of CD4+ or CD8+ T cells sorted from blood, taken in a trial of the OX40 agonist ivuxolimab. This TCR was recovered from an adult with an advanced solid tumor such as melanoma, head and neck, liver or kidney cancer. The CDR3 sequence: CASSLVHGNYEQYF. The CDR3 DNA follows: TGTGCCAGCAGCTTAGTGCACGGGAACTACGAGCAGTACTTC.